The clone carrying this TCR beta chain occurred many times. V gave up 3 bases and J gave up 6 bases; unmatched junction bases: 9. CDR1 is DFQATT and CDR2 is SNEGSKA in the germline V gene (reference sequence). The CDR3 is made up of 15 amino acids. This record comes from a study of early T cells in non-severe SARS-CoV-2 infection. TCRdb fed the 5' RACE reads into MiXCR, producing one record per CDR3 protein. The table lists 63,000 or so distinct CDR3 sequences, about 10% of them singletons. The TCR comes from an adult who was a healthcare worker with PCR-confirmed SARS-CoV-2 infection or an uninfected control (not recorded which). V is TRBV20-1 and J is TRBJ2-1; 9 bases line up with TRBD2. The sequences come from whole blood, collected at baseline. CDR3 DNA: TGCAGTGCTAGTCTTAGCGGGGGACAAACCAATGAGCAGTTCTTC. Its protein product is CSASLSGGQTNEQFF.